The sequence of this T cell receptor beta chain was determined in a study of blood T cell repertoires in COVID-19. Study overall: Researchers got acute and convalescent COVID-19 samples from the United States, Italy and Spain. In each case, the material was cDNA or gDNA derived from T cells, B-cell-depleted T cells, or PBMCs.

Per the study methods: Estimation of nucleated cell counts was performed using reference gene primer amplification. The data were produced by immunoSEQ multiplex PCR, yet TCRdb's version contains in-frame clones alone and is incomplete. V and J calls and clone size are those listed in that table; D and trimming were worked out from the DNA. The sample lists 220,000 or so clones, over 70% occurring once. The CDR3 is 18 residues long. CDR1 SGHRS and CDR2 YFSETQ come from the germline V gene. Trimming at V came to 3 bases and at J to 7 bases, leaving 19 bases not matched to a gene. The genes are TRBV5-1 and TRBJ2-7, with 10 bases identical to TRBD2. The material sequenced was peripheral blood. The sequence came from a woman in her sixties or seventies with acute or convalescent COVID-19. Written as DNA, the CDR3 is TGCGCCAGCAGCTCCGGACCCAGCGGGAGGGCCAGAGCGAGTGAGCAGTACTTC. Its translation is CASSSGPSGRARASEQYF.